The TCR beta chain described here comes from a study of siplizumab effects on memory and regulatory T cells. Whole-study findings and limits: Unstimulated subsets contained matches for only a minor fraction of alloreactive clones. Whether proliferating Tregs in siplizumab cultures suppress was not functionally confirmed.

This clone is a singleton in its sample. The antigen is undetermined. Some clones are missing from TCRdb's copy, which holds only in-frame ones; the method was immunoSEQ multiplex PCR. This sample yields about 100,000 clones, of which around 94% are seen a single time; roughly 0.6% belongs to the top ten. This CDR3 comprises 11 residues. CDR1 is DFQATT and CDR2 is SNEGSKA in the germline V gene (reference sequence). The V end was cut by 5 bases, the J end by 2 bases, with 5 bases between. The chain couples TRBV20-1 to TRBJ2-3; D not resolved. Sequences were obtained from Tregs sorted from blood. The clonotype was recovered from a human donor in good health. CDR3 in amino acids: CSAVLTDTQYF. The CDR3 nucleotides read TGCAGTGCTGTTCTCACAGATACGCAGTATTTT.